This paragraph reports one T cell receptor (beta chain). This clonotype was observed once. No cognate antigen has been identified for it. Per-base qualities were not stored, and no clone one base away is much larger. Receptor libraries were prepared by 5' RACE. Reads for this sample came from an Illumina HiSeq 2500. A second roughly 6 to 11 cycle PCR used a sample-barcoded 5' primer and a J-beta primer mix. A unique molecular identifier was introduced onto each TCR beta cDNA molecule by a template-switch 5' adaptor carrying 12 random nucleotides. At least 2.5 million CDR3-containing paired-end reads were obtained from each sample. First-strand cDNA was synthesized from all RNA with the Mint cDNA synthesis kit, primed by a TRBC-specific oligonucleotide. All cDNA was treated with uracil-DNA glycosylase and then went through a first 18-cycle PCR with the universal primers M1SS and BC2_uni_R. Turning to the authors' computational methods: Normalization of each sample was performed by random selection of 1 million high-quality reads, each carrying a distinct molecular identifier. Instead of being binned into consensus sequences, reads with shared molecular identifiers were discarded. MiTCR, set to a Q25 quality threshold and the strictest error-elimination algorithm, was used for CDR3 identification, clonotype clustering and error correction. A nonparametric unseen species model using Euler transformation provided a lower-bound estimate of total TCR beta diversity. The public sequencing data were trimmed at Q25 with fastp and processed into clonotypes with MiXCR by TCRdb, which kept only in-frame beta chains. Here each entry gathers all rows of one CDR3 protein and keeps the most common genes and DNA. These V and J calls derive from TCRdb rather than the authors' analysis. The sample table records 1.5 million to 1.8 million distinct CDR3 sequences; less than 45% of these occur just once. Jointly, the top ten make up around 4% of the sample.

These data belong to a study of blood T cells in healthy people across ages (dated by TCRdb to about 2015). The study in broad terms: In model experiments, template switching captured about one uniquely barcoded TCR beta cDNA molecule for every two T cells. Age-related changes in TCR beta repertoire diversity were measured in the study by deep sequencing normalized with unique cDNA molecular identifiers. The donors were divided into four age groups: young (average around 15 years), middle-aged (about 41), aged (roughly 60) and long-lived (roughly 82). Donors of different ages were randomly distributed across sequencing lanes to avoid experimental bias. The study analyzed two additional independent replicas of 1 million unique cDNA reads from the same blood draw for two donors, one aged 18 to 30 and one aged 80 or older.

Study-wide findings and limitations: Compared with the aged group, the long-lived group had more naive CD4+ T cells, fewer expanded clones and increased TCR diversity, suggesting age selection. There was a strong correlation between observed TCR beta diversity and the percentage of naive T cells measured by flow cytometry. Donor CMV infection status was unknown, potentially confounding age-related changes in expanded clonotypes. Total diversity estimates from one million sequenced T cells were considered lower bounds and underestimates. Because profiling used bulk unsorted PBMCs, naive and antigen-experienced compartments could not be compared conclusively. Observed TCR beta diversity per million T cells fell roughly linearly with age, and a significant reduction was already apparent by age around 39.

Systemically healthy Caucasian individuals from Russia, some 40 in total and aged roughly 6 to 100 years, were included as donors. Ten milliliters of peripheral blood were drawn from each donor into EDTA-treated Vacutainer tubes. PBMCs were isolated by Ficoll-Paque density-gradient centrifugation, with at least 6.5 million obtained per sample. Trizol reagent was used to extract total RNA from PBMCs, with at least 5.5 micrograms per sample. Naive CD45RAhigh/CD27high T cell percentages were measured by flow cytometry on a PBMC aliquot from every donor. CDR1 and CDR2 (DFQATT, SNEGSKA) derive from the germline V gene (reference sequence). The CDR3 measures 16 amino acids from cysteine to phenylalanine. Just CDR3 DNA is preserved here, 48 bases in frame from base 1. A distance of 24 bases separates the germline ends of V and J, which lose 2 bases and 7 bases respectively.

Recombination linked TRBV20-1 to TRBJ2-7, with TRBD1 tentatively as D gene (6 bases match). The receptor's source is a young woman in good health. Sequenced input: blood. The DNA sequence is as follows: TGCAGTGCTAGATCCCGATTTGGGACAACTAACAATGAGCAGTACTTC. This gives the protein CSARSRFGTTNNEQYF.